The 5 T cell receptor beta chains in this list originate from one sample, sequenced in a study of shared clonotypes between healthy human individuals. Libraries were prepared by immunoSEQ multiplex PCR; TCRdb keeps only in-frame clonotypes and omits some of them. This sample has some 500,000 clones, with less than 96% found just once. The sequenced material came from naive CD4+ T cells sorted from blood. Subset noted: CD45RA+ positively selected. The origin of the receptors is a woman in her twenties or thirties in good health.

This chain uses TRBV2 with TRBJ1-4, with TRBD1 identical over 7 bases. The germline V gene encodes CDR1 SNHLY and CDR2 FYNNEI. This CDR3 is built from 15 residues. Trimming removed 7 bases from V and 8 bases from J; junction bases left unmatched: 13. In nucleotides, the CDR3 is TGTGCCAGCACCAACACCAGGGGGGTAGGAGAAAAACTGTTTTTT. Translated, it gives CASTNTRGVGEKLFF. Combining the CDR3 with reference TRBV2 and TRBJ1-4 gives the whole variable domain EPEVTQTPSHQVTQMGQEVILRCVPISNHLYFYWYRQILGQKVEFLVSFYNNEISEKSEIFDDQFSVERPDGSNFTLKIRSTKLEDSAMYFCASTNTRGVGEKLFFGSGTQLSVL.

The genes are TRBV4-1 and TRBJ2-7; 11 nucleotides agree with TRBD2. Trimming removed 4 bases from V and 6 bases from J; junction bases left unmatched: 8. The V gene's germline CDR1 is MGHRA and CDR2 YSYEKL. The length of the CDR3 is 15 residues. The CDR3 DNA follows: TGCGCCAGCAGCCCCCGGGGTAGCGGGAGGGTCGAGCAGTACTTC. It codes for CASSPRGSGRVEQYF.

The J gene is TRBJ2-1, the V gene TRBV28, with TRBD2 matching over 11 bases. CDR3 length: 16 amino acids. The V gene's germline CDR1 is MDHEN and CDR2 SYDVKM. After removal of 4 bases from V and 4 bases from J, the junction contained 6 bases not matched to a gene. The CDR3 loop reads CASSSRLAGSYNEQFF. The DNA for the CDR3 is TGTGCCAGCAGTTCCCGACTAGCGGGATCTTACAATGAGCAGTTCTTC. The full variable domain, its missing parts supplied by reference TRBV28 and TRBJ2-1, is DVKVTQSSRYLVKRTGEKVFLECVQDMDHENMFWYRQDPGLGLRLIYFSYDVKMKEKGDIPEGYSVSREKKERFSLILESASTNQTSMYLCASSSRLAGSYNEQFFGPGTRLTVL.

The chain has TRBV28 and TRBJ2-3, with D uncertain. V was shortened by 6 bases and J by 11 bases, with 15 bases between the two germline ends. This CDR3 is 12 amino acids long. The germline V gene encodes CDR1 MDHEN and CDR2 SYDVKM. The CDR3 sequence is CASSSESRKQYF. CDR3 sequence (DNA): TGTGCCAGCAGCTCGGAATCTAGGAAGCAGTATTTT.

V usage is TRBV4-1 and J usage is TRBJ2-7, with a possible D match to TRBD1 (5 bases). Germline loops: CDR1 MGHRA, CDR2 YSYEKL. Deletions cut 2 bases from V and 0 bases from J, with 8 bases between. This CDR3 has 14 residues. The chain's CDR3 is CASSQYQGSYEQYF. The CDR3 DNA is TGCGCCAGCAGCCAATATCAGGGCTCCTACGAGCAGTACTTC.